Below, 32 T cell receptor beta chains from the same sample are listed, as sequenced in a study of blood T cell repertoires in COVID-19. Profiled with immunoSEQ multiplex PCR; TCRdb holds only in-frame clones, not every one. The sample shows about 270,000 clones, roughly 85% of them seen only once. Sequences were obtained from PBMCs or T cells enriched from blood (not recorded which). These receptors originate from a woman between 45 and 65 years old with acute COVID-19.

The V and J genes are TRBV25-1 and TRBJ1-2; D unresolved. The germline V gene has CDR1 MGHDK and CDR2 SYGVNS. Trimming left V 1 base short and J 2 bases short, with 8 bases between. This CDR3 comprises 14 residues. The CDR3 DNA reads TGTGCCAGCAGTGAATGGGGAGCCAACTATGGCTACACCTTC. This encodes CASSEWGANYGYTF.

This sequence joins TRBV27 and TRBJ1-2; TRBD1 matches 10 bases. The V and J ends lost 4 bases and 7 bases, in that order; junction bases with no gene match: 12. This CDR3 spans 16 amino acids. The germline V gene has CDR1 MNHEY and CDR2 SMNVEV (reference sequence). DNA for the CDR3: TGTGCCAGCAGTTCCACCCGGGACAGGGGAAGGGCTGGCTACACCTTC. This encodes CASSSTRDRGRAGYTF.

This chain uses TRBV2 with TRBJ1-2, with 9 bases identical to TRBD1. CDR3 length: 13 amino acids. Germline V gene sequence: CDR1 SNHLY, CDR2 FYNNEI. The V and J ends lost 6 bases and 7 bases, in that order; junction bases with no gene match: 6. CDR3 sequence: CASSPDRGGGYTF. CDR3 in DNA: TGTGCCAGCAGCCCGGACAGGGGTGGTGGCTACACCTTC.

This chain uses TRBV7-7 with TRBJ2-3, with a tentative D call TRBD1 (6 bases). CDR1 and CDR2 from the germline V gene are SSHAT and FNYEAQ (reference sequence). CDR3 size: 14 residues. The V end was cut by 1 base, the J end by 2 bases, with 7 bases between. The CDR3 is CASSLGQVTDTQYF. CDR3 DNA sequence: TGTGCCAGCAGCTTAGGACAGGTCACAGATACGCAGTATTTT.

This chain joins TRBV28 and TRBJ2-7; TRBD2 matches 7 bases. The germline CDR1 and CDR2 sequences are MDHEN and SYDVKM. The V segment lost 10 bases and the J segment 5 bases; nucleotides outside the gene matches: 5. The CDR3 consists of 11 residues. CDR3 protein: CAILGGNEQYF. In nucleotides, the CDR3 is TGTGCCATACTGGGGGGGAACGAGCAGTACTTC. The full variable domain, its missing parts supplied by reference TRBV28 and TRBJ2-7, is DVKVTQSSRYLVKRTGEKVFLECVQDMDHENMFWYRQDPGLGLRLIYFSYDVKMKEKGDIPEGYSVSREKKERFSLILESASTNQTSMYLCAILGGNEQYFGPGTRLTVT.

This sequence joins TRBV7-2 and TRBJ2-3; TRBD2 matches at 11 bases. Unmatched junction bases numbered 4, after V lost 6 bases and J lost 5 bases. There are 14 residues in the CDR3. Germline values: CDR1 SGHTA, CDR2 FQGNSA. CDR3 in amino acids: CASSRGTSGDTQYF. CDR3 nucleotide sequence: TGTGCCAGCAGTCGGGGGACTAGCGGAGATACGCAGTATTTT.

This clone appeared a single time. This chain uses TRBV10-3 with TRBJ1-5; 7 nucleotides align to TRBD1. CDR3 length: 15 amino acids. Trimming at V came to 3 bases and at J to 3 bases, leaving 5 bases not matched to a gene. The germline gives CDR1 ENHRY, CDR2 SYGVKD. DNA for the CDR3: TGTGCCATCAGTGACAGGGGGAAGGACAATCAGCCCCAGCATTTT. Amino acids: CAISDRGKDNQPQHF.

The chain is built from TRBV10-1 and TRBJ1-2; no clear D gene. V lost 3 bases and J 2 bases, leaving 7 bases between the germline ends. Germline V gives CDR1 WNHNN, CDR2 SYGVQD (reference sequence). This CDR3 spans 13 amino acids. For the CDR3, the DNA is TGCGCCAGCAGTGACACAAAGAACTATGGCTACACCTTC. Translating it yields CASSDTKNYGYTF.

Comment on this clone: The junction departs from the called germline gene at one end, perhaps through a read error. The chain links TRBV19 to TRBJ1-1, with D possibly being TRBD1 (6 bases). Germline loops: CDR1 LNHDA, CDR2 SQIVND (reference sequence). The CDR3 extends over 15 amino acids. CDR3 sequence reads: CASSIRGRVKTEAFF. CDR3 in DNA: TGTGCCAGTAGTATCAGGGGCAGGGTGAAAACTGAAGCTTTCTTT.

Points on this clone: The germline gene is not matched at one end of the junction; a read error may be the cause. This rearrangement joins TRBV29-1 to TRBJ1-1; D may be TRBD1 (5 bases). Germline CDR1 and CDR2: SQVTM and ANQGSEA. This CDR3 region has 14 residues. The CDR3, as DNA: TGCAGCGTAGAAGTAGTCAGTCTGGGGCCTGAAGCTTTCTTT. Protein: CSVEVVSLGPEAFF.

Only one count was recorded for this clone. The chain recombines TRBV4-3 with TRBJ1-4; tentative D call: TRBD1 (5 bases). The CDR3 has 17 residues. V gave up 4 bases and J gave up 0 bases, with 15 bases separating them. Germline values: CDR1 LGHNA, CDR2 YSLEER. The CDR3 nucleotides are TGCGCCAGCAGCCTACGAGGCGGAGGGGCAACTAATGAAAAACTGTTTTTT. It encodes CASSLRGGGATNEKLFF.

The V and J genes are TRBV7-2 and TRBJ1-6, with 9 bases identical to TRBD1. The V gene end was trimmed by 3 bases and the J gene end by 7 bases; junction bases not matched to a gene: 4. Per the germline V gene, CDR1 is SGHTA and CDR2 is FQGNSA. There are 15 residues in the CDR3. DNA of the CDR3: TGTGCCAGCAGCTTCCGAGGGACAGGGAATTCACCCCTCCACTTT. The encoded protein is CASSFRGTGNSPLHF.

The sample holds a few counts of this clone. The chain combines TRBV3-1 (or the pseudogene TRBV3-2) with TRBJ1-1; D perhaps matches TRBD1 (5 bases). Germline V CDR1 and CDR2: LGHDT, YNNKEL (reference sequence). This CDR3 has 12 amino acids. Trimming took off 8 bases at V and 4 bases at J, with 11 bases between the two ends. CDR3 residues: CASWGGPTEAFF. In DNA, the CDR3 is TGTGCCAGCTGGGGGGGTCCCACTGAAGCTTTCTTT.

The CDR3 DNA sequence: TGTGCCTGGAGTGTGGTAGGGGGACAGCCCCAGCATTTT. This sequence encodes CAWSVVGGQPQHF. The chain joins TRBV30 to TRBJ1-5; D may be TRBD1 (6 bases). The CDR3 runs to 13 residues. V lost 0 bases and J lost 7, with 10 bases in between. Per the germline V gene, CDR1 is GTSNPN and CDR2 is SVGIG (reference sequence).

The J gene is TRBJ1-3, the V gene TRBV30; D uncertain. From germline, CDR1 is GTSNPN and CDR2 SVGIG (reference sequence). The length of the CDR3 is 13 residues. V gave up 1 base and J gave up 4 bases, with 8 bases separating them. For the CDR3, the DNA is TGTGCCTGGAGTGCCCTACAGGGAAACACCATATATTTT. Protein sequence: CAWSALQGNTIYF.

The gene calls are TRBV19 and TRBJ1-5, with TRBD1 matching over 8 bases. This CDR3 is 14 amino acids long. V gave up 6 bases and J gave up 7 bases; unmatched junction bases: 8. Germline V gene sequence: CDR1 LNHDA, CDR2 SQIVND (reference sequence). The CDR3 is CASSLQGVDQPQHF. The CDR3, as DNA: TGTGCCAGTAGCCTACAGGGGGTCGACCAGCCCCAGCATTTT.

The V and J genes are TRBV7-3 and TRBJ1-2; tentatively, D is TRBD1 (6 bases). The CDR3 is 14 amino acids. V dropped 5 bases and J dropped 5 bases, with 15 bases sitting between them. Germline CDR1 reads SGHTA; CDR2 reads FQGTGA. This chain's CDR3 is CASSPATGAYGYTF. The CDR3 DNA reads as TGTGCCAGCAGCCCAGCGACAGGAGCATATGGCTACACCTTC.

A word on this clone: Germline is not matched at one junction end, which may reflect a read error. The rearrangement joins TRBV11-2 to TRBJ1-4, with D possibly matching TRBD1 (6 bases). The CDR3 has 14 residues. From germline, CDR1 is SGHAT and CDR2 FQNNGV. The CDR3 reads CASSLGGGNEKLFF. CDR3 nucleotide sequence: TGTGCCAGCAGTTTAGGGGGAGGTAATGAAAAACTGTTTTTT.

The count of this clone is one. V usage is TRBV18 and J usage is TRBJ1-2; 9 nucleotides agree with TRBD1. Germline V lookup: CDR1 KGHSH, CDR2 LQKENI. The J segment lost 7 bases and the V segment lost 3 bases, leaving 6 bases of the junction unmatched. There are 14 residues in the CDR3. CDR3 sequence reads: CASSPDRGTRGYTF. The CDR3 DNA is TGTGCCAGCTCACCTGACAGGGGGACCCGTGGCTACACCTTC.

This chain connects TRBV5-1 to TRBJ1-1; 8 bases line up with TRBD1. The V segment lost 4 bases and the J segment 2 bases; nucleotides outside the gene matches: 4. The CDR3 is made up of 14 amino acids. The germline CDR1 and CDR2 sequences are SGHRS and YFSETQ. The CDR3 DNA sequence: TGCGCCAGCAGCCGGACAGGGATAAACACTGAAGCTTTCTTT. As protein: CASSRTGINTEAFF. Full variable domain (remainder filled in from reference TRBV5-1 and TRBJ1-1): KAGVTQTPRYLIKTRGQQVTLSCSPISGHRSVSWYQQTPGQGLQFLFEYFSETQRNKGNFPGRFSGRQFSNSRSEMNVSTLELGDSALYLCASSRTGINTEAFFGQGTRLTVV.

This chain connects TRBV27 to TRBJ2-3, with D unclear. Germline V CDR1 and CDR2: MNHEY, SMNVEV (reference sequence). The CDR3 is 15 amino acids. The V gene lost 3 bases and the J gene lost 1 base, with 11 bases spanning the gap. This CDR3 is CASSFRRDGTDTQYF. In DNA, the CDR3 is TGTGCCAGCAGTTTTCGAAGAGATGGCACAGATACGCAGTATTTT.

CDR3 loop: CASSLAAGELFF. The CDR3 coding sequence is TGTGCCAGCAGTTTAGCGGCCGGGGAGCTGTTTTTT. The V gene is TRBV27, the J gene TRBJ2-2; the D is unclear. CDR3 length: 12 residues. V was cut by 2 bases and J by 6 bases, with 4 bases left in between. Germline V gene sequence: CDR1 MNHEY, CDR2 SMNVEV (reference sequence).

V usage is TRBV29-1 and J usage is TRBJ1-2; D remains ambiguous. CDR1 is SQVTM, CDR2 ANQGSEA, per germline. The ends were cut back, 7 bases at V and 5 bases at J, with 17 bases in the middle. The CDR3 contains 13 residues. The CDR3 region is CSARRGGSYGYTF. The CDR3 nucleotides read TGCAGCGCCAGAAGAGGTGGATCGTATGGCTACACCTTC.

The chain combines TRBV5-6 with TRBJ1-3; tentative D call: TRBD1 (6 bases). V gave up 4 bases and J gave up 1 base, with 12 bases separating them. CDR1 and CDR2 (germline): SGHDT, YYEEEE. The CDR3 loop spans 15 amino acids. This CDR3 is CASSAPTGSGNTIYF. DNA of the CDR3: TGTGCCAGCAGCGCGCCCACAGGGTCTGGAAACACCATATATTTT.

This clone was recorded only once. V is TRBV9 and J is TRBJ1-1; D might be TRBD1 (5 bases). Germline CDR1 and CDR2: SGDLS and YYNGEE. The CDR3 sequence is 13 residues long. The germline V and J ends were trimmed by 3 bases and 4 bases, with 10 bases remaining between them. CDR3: CASSDAGFTEAFF. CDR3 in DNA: TGTGCCAGCAGCGATGCAGGGTTCACTGAAGCTTTCTTT.

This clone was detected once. DNA of the CDR3: TGTGCCAGTTTTCAGGTACGCACTGAAGCTTTCTTT. This translates into CASFQVRTEAFF. The gene calls are TRBV2 and TRBJ1-1; D not certain. The CDR3 loop spans 12 amino acids. From germline, CDR1 is SNHLY and CDR2 FYNNEI. Trimming removed 9 bases from V and 4 bases from J, with 12 bases in between.

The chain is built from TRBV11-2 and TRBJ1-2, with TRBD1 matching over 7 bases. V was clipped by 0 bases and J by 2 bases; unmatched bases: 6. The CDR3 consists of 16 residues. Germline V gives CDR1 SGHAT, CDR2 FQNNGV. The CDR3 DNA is TGTGCCAGCAGCTTAGATCGTCCGGACAGGAACTATGGCTACACCTTC. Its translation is CASSLDRPDRNYGYTF. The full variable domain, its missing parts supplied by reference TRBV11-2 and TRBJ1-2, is EAGVAQSPRYKIIEKRQSVAFWCNPISGHATLYWYQQILGQGPKLLIQFQNNGVVDDSQLPKDRFSAERLKGVDSTLKIQPAKLEDSAVYLCASSLDRPDRNYGYTFGSGTRLTVV.

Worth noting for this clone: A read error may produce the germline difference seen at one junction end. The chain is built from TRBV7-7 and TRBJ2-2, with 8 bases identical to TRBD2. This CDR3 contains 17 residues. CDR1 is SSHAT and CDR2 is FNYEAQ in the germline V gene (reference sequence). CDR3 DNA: TGTGCTAGCAGCCCCCCGGGGGGGGCATCGAACACCGGGGAGCTGTTTTTT. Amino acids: CASSPPGGASNTGELFF. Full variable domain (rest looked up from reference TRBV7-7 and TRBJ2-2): GAGVSQSPRYKVTKRGQDVTLRCDPISSHATLYWYQQALGQGPEFLTYFNYEAQPDKSGLPSDRFSAERPEGSISTLTIQRTEQRDSAMYRCASSPPGGASNTGELFFGEGSRLTVL.

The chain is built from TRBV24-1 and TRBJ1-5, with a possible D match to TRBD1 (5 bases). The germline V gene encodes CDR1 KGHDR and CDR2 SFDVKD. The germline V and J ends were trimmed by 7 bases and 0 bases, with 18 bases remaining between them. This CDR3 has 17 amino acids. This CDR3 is CATRDLLRGLSNQPQHF. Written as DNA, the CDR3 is TGTGCCACCAGGGACTTGTTAAGGGGCCTTAGCAATCAGCCCCAGCATTTT.

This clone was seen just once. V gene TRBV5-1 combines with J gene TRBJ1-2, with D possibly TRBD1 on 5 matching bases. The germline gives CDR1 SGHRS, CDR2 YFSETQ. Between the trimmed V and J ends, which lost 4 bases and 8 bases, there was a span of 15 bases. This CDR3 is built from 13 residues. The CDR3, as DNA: TGCGCCAGCAGCACGGACGGGGGTTGGGGCTACACCTTC. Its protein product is CASSTDGGWGYTF.

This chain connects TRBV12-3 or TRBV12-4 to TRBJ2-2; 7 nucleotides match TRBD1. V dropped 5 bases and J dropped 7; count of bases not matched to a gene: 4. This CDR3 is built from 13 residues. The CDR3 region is CASSQQGSGELFF. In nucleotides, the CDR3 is TGTGCCAGCAGTCAACAGGGGAGCGGGGAGCTGTTTTTT.

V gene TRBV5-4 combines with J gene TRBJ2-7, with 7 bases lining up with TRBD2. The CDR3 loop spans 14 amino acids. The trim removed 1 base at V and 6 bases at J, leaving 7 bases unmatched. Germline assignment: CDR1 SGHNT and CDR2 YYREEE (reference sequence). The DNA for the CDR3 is TGTGCCAGCAGCTTGAATGTTGGGGGGGTCGAGCAGTACTTC. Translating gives CASSLNVGGVEQYF.